This TCR beta chain is drawn from a study of T cells in Graves' hyperthyroidism and ophthalmopathy. General study findings and limits: From stable hyperthyroidism, ophthalmopathy was set apart by a 13 V-J model. Blood samples included most of the expanded thyroid clonotypes exceeding 0.001.

The CDR3 regions of TCR beta were amplified from RNA transcripts. The primer set for the first-round RT-PCR of the TCR CDR3 was HTBI. In TCRdb, the multiplex PCR reads were re-called with MiXCR into one record per CDR3 protein. The sample carries hundreds of thousands of distinct CDR3 sequences, roughly 15% recorded once. Diagnosis relied on clinical symptoms, serum thyroxine and TRAb, thyroid ultrasound and orbital computed tomography. This clonotype was recorded many times. Its antigen is as yet unknown. CDR3 length: 15 residues. Germline loops: CDR1 SGHTA, CDR2 FQGNSA. V gave up 1 base and J gave up 9 bases, with 13 bases separating them.

This chain joins TRBV7-2 and TRBJ1-6, with D possibly being TRBD1 (5 bases). This TCR derives from a man aged 18-30 years with Graves' ophthalmopathy. The sample taken for sequencing was blood. The CDR3 DNA reads as TGTGCCAGCAGCTTAGTCAGGCAGGGTGCTTCACCCCTCCACTTT. Its translation: CASSLVRQGASPLHF.